This TCR beta chain was observed in a study of shared clonotypes between healthy human individuals. TCRdb's copy holds only in-frame clones and misses some; the assay was immunoSEQ multiplex PCR. The table records about 2,500,000 clones, more than 80% of them present only once. Germline CDR1 and CDR2: SGHAT and FQNNGV. The V end was cut by 0 bases, the J end by 12 bases, with 18 bases between. The CDR3 runs 15 residues. Sequenced sample: naive CD4+ T cells sorted from blood. The subset: CD45RA+ positively selected. The receptor was isolated from a man between 18 and 29 years old in good health. The genes are TRBV11-2 and TRBJ2-1; maybe TRBD1 (7 bases). The CDR3: CASSLEGRGELGQFF. The DNA of the CDR3 is TGTGCCAGCAGCTTAGAGGGCAGGGGGGAACTAGGGCAGTTCTTC.